The text below deals with one TCR beta chain. Assay: immunoSEQ multiplex PCR; the TCRdb copy retains only in-frame clones and omits some. In the table there are about 140,000 clones, roughly 79% of which are singletons. The germline V gene has CDR1 SGHRS and CDR2 YFSETQ. J was trimmed by 2 bases and V by 5 bases; bases with no gene match: 10. CDR3 length equals 15 residues. The source of the sample is a study of blood T cell repertoires in COVID-19. In the study overall: Donors in the United States, Italy and Spain gave samples during acute or convalescent COVID-19. Sources were T cells, B-cell-depleted T cells, or PBMCs; the material itself was cDNA or gDNA.

Sequencing used peripheral blood. This clonotype originated in a woman aged 55-69 years with acute or convalescent COVID-19. The chain joins TRBV5-1 to TRBJ2-7; 7 bases match TRBD1. The CDR3 reads CASSTAGTAAYEQYF. CDR3 nucleotides: TGCGCCAGCAGTACAGCCGGGACAGCCGCCTACGAGCAGTACTTC.